This is a list of T cell receptor beta chains from one sample in a study of blood T cells in healthy people across ages. In TCRdb, the 5' RACE reads were re-called with MiXCR into one record per CDR3 protein. The sample shows 550,000 to 600,000 distinct CDR3 sequences, about 25% of them seen only once. Sequenced sample: blood. All receptors derive from a woman in her 70s in good health. Each CDR3 is given with its conserved first and last residue. Fields, in order: J gene, clone size, D gene, V gene, CDR3 DNA, CDR3 protein. A D gene is named only where the DNA matches it firmly. Clone size is not always given. Where it is, it says once, few, many or a class for expanded clones.

TRBJ2-3	few	TRBD2	TRBV12-3/TRBV12-4	TGTGCCAGCAGTTTTGCGGGGGGTAGCACAGATACGCAGTATTTT	CASSFAGGSTDTQYF
TRBJ1-1	-	TRBD1	TRBV29-1	TGCAGCGTTGAAGGGGAGACAGGGGCAGTGACTGAAGCTTTCTTT	CSVEGETGAVTEAFF
TRBJ2-1	few	TRBD2	TRBV9	TGTGCCAGCAGCACCAACAGCGGGGGTTACAATGAGCAGTTCTTC	CASSTNSGGYNEQFF
TRBJ1-1	many	-	TRBV6-2/TRBV6-3	TGTGCCAGCCTACAGGAGAACACTGAAGCTTTCTTT	CASLQENTEAFF
TRBJ1-2	few	-	TRBV12-3/TRBV12-4	TGTGCCAGCAGGCCAAGGGGGGTCTCTAACTATGGCTACACCTTC	CASRPRGVSNYGYTF
TRBJ2-1	-	TRBD2	TRBV15	TGTGCCACCAGCAGACCCGGGACTAGCGCGTACAATGAGCAGTTCTTC	CATSRPGTSAYNEQFF
TRBJ1-2	-	-	TRBV12-3/TRBV12-4	TGTGCCAGCAGCGGTGGGGGGGCCTCTAACTATGGCTACACCTTC	CASSGGGASNYGYTF
TRBJ2-4	-	-	TRBV29-1	TGCAGCGTTGTGTCAGGGACAGCCAAAAACATTCAGTACTTC	CSVVSGTAKNIQYF
TRBJ2-7	few	TRBD1	TRBV7-2	TGTGCCAGCAGCTCTCAGACAGGGAGCTCCTACGAGCAGTACTTC	CASSSQTGSSYEQYF
TRBJ2-5	-	TRBD1	TRBV5-6	TGTGCCAGCAGCACTTGGGACAGGCAAGAGACCCAGTACTTC	CASSTWDRQETQYF
TRBJ2-1	-	-	TRBV6-6	TGTGCCAGCAGTTACAGCAGGGAAAATGAGCAGTTCTTC	CASSYSRENEQFF
TRBJ1-2	few	-	TRBV2	TGTGCCAGCAGTGAACGCTTCTATGGCTACACCTTC	CASSERFYGYTF
TRBJ2-5	many	TRBD2	TRBV7-9	TGTGCCAGCAGCCTCAGTAGCGGGGGACTGAAAGAGACCCAGTACTTC	CASSLSSGGLKETQYF
TRBJ2-3	-	TRBD2	TRBV4-3	TGCGCCAGCAGCCCCGGGAGGGGTTACACAGATACGCAGTATTTT	CASSPGRGYTDTQYF
TRBJ2-2	-	TRBD2	TRBV27	TGTGCCAGCACAGTTGGGGGGGCGAACACCGGGGAGCTGTTTTTT	CASTVGGANTGELFF
TRBJ1-2	-	TRBD1	TRBV7-9	TGTGCCAGCAGCTCCAGCCTCCGGACAGGGGGAATCTATGGCTACACCTTC	CASSSSLRTGGIYGYTF
TRBJ2-7	-	-	TRBV7-2	TGTGCCAGCAGCCCGGTAGGGGGGCGGTCTGTGTACGAGCAGTACTTC	CASSPVGGRSVYEQYF
TRBJ2-5	-	-	TRBV2	TGTGCCAGCAGGTGGACAGTTCCACAAGAGACCCAGTACTTC	CASRWTVPQETQYF
TRBJ1-2	-	-	TRBV29-1	TGCAGCGTTGAAGGGGTTGCCCTCTATGGCTACACCTTC	CSVEGVALYGYTF
TRBJ1-1	-	-	TRBV6-5	TGTGCCAGCAGTCACCTTGGGACACTCCGAGTGGGGACTGAAGCTTTCTTT	CASSHLGTLRVGTEAFF
TRBJ1-2	-	-	TRBV29-1	TGCAGCGTTGGAACTGAGGGGGGGAACTATGGCTACACCTTC	CSVGTEGGNYGYTF
TRBJ2-3	-	TRBD2	TRBV6-2/TRBV6-3	TGTGCCAGCAGTCGACTAGCGGGGGGGCCAACAGATACGCAGTATTTT	CASSRLAGGPTDTQYF
TRBJ2-5	-	TRBD1	TRBV6-5	TGTGCCAGCAGTCCCAGGGGGCGCAGAGAGACCCAGTACTTC	CASSPRGRRETQYF
TRBJ2-1	-	TRBD1	TRBV4-3	TGCGCCAGCAGCCCAGACCAGGACAGGGTCTCTGAGCAGTTCTTC	CASSPDQDRVSEQFF
TRBJ2-2	few	TRBD1	TRBV20-1	TGCAGTGCGAGTAACAGGGGATCGAACACCGGGGAGCTGTTTTTT	CSASNRGSNTGELFF
TRBJ2-7	few	-	TRBV20-1	TGCAGTGCCTCCTTCCAGGGAGTTGAGTACTTC	CSASFQGVEYF
TRBJ1-2	few	-	TRBV20-1	TGCAGTGCTACGACAGTCTATGGCTACACCTTC	CSATTVYGYTF
TRBJ2-2	few	-	TRBV11-3	TGTGCCAGCAGCTTTTCGGGGACCAAGAACACCGGGGAGCTGTTTTTT	CASSFSGTKNTGELFF
TRBJ2-5	few	TRBD2	TRBV11-2	TGTGCCAGCAGCCCAACTAGGACTAGCGGGGGAAAGACCCAGTACTTC	CASSPTRTSGGKTQYF